This TCR beta chain was captured by sequencing in a study of T-cell reconstitution after alpha-beta-depleted transplantation in children. Overall study results and limits: The authors attributed T-cell counts and diversity one year after transplant mostly to newly produced T cells.

Preparation of the TCRbeta library used unique molecular identifiers. A single record per CDR3 protein comes from TCRdb applying MiXCR to the PCR reads. The sample has 250,000 to 400,000 distinct CDR3 sequences; around 25% are singletons. There are a few counts of this clonotype. Its specificity is not known. V lost 11 bases and J lost 7, with 23 bases in between. Germline CDR1 MNHEY, CDR2 SMNVEV (reference sequence). This CDR3 has 15 residues. The clonotype originates from a male patient younger than 18 who had a stem cell transplant for acute lymphoblastic leukemia, so the T cells may come from the graft donor. The sequences come from PBMCs, mostly from graft donor cells, collected 180 days after TCRalphabeta/CD19-depleted stem cell transplant. The V gene is TRBV27, the J gene TRBJ1-4, with a tentative D call TRBD1 (6 bases). The CDR3 nucleotides are TGTGCCCTACCGCCGGGAGTCAGGGGAGGTGAAAAACTGTTTTTT. This codes for CALPPGVRGGEKLFF.